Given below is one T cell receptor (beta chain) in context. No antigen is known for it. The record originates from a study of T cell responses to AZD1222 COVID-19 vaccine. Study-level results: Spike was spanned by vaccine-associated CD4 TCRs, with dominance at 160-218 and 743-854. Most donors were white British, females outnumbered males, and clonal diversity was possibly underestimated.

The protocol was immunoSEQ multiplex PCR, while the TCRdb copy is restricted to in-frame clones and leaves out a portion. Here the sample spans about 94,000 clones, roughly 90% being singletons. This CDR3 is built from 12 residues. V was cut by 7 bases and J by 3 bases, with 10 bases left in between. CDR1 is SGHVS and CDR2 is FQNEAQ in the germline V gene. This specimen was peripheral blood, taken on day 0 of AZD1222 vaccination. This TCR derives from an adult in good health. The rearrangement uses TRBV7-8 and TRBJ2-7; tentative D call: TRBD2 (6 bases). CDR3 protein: CASTQAGYEQYF. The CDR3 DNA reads TGTGCCAGCACCCAAGCGGGCTACGAGCAGTACTTC.